The clone carrying this T cell receptor (beta chain) has at least ten counts. This entry is derived from a study of Graves' ophthalmopathy and Graves' hyperthyroidism. Active ophthalmopathy (CAS at least 3, NOSPECS at least 4), lasting under 3 months. PBMCs came from about 10 ml of fresh peripheral blood. Beta-chain TCR CDR3 regions were amplified from RNA transcripts. Amplification began with first-round RT-PCR using HTBI primers, then second-round multiplex PCR was performed. TCRdb re-called the multiplex PCR reads with MiXCR, one entry per CDR3 protein. The sample shows a few hundred thousand distinct CDR3 sequences, roughly 16% of them seen only once. This TCR was recovered from an adult man with Graves' ophthalmopathy. Sequencing input: peripheral blood.

CDR3 region: CASSSLQGGLNIQYF. The CDR3 DNA sequence: TGTGCCAGCAGTTCCCTACAGGGGGGGTTAAACATTCAGTACTTC. The chain employs TRBV28 and TRBJ2-4; perhaps TRBD1 as D (8 bases). This CDR3 is 15 amino acids long. V lost 4 bases to trimming and J lost 6 bases, with 16 bases between them. Germline V CDR1 and CDR2: MDHEN, SYDVKM.